Reported below is one T cell receptor beta chain. The antigen is undetermined. The data originate from a study of T-cell reconstitution after alpha-beta-depleted transplantation in children. The library targeted TCRbeta and was prepared with unique molecular identifiers. TCRdb re-analysed the PCR reads in MiXCR, keeping a single row per CDR3 protein. The table includes some 300,000 distinct CDR3 sequences, 6% to 10% detected once. Study results and caveats: Surviving recipient T cells and thymic progenitors accounted for the high day-60 TCRbeta diversity observed in some patients. Hyperexpanded clones declined; after one year, newly produced T cells mostly supplied diversity. There were reportedly several hundred expanded graft clones from which alpha-beta T cells came about two months after transplant.

Germline values: CDR1 SGDLS, CDR2 YYNGEE. The CDR3 is 16 amino acids. V was trimmed by 2 bases and J by 1 base, leaving 13 bases between them. The sequencing used peripheral blood, collected 360 days after TCRalphabeta/CD19-depleted stem cell transplant. This sequence joins TRBV9 and TRBJ1-3, with D possibly being TRBD1 (5 bases). This sequence was found in a female patient aged 2-9 years who had a stem cell transplant for Fanconi anemia, so the T cells may come from the graft donor. Written as DNA, the CDR3 is TGTGCCAGCAGCGTCGGGGCAGACTTTTCTGGAAACACCATATATTTT. As protein: CASSVGADFSGNTIYF.